A single sample gave rise to the 27 T cell receptor beta chains below, sequenced in a study of cytomegalovirus exposure and HLA in healthy donors. In the PCR, 60 Vbeta and 13 Jbeta primers were used. Assay used: immunoSEQ multiplex PCR; TCRdb lists only in-frame clones, some missing. Its clone listing holds 200,000 to 250,000 clones. Source material: PBMCs. The source of these receptors is a girl aged 2 to 10 in good health and CMV-seropositive.

The V call is TRBV19, the J call TRBJ2-5, with D maybe TRBD2 (6 bases). The end of the DNA fits TRBJ2-7 better, so the J call may be wrong. From germline, CDR1 is LNHDA and CDR2 SQIVND (reference sequence). CDR3 length: 15 amino acids. The CDR3 loop is CASSPERVSSYEQYF. Here the CDR3 DNA reads TGTGCCAGTAGTCCCGAGCGGGTCAGCTCCTACGAGCAGTACTTC.

The chain combines TRBV5-1 with TRBJ2-3; D perhaps matches TRBD2 (6 bases). The CDR3 spans 14 residues. V was cut by 0 bases and J by 6 bases, with 11 bases left in between. Germline lookup yields CDR1 SGHRS and CDR2 YFSETQ. The CDR3: CASSLAGVGDTQYF. The CDR3 DNA reads as TGCGCCAGCAGCTTGGCGGGAGTGGGGGATACGCAGTATTTT.

The CDR3 nucleotides are TGTGCCATCAGTGGGGGGACAGGGGGAACTAATGAAAAACTGTTTTTT. This codes for CAISGGTGGTNEKLFF. The rearrangement uses TRBV10-3 and TRBJ1-4; 11 nucleotides align to TRBD1. CDR3 length: 16 amino acids. V was pared by 4 bases and J by 1 base, with 2 bases of the junction left unmatched. Germline assignment: CDR1 ENHRY and CDR2 SYGVKD.

The rearrangement joins TRBV6-6 to TRBJ1-1, with 8 bases fitting TRBD1. The germline gives CDR1 MNHNY, CDR2 SVGAGI (reference sequence). The CDR3 is 16 residues long. V shed 4 bases, J shed 8 bases, and the junction held 15 bases outside the gene matches. The CDR3 coding sequence is TGTGCCAGCAGTTCTGCGTGGACAGGGCGAAATTCGGAAGCTTTCTTT. It is translated as CASSSAWTGRNSEAFF.

The CDR3 region has the DNA TGTGCCACCAGGGGGGCCGGAACGAACACTGAAGCTTTCTTT. Protein: CATRGAGTNTEAFF. This chain joins TRBV19 and TRBJ1-1, with 7 bases identical to TRBD1. Germline V gene sequence: CDR1 LNHDA, CDR2 SQIVND (reference sequence). The CDR3 has 14 residues. J lost 1 base, V lost 10 bases, and 9 bases had no gene match.

The rearrangement uses TRBV19 and TRBJ2-2; D is ambiguous. The length of the CDR3 is 14 residues. V lost 1 base and J lost 4, with 7 bases in between. In germline, CDR1 is LNHDA, CDR2 SQIVND (reference sequence). For the CDR3, the DNA is TGTGCCAGTAGTATAGTCAGGCCCACCGGGGAGCTGTTTTTT. This gives the protein CASSIVRPTGELFF.

The CDR3 DNA is TGTGCCAGCAGTGACCAGGGACTAGCCGACAATGAGCAGTTCTTC. It codes for CASSDQGLADNEQFF. The chain uses TRBV6-4 and TRBJ2-1; the match to TRBD2 covers 9 bases. Per germline, CDR1 MRHNA and CDR2 SNTAGT. V gave up 2 bases and J gave up 5 bases; unmatched junction bases: 4. This CDR3 spans 15 amino acids.

This chain connects TRBV11-2 to TRBJ1-4; D is unclear. Germline-derived CDR1 and CDR2 are SGHAT and FQNNGV. This CDR3 is built from 13 residues. Trimming left V 1 base short and J 3 bases short, with 3 bases between. CDR3 region: CASSLGPNEKLFF. The CDR3 region has the DNA TGTGCCAGCAGCTTAGGGCCTAATGAAAAACTGTTTTTT.

The V gene is TRBV2, the J gene TRBJ2-3; 8 bases agree with TRBD1. The germline CDR1 and CDR2 sequences are SNHLY and FYNNEI. CDR3 size: 15 residues. V lost 8 bases, J lost 1 base, and 8 bases stayed unmatched. The CDR3 DNA is TGTGCCAGCGGCACAGGGGGAGTGGGCACAGATACGCAGTATTTT. Translation gives CASGTGGVGTDTQYF.

The gene calls are TRBV5-4 and TRBJ2-7; D perhaps matches TRBD2 (6 bases). CDR1 and CDR2 (germline): SGHNT, YYREEE (reference sequence). The V end was cut by 4 bases, the J end by 0 bases, with 17 bases between. The CDR3 has 16 residues. CDR3 sequence (DNA): TGTGCCAGCAGCCCAACCGGGACTTTAAGCTCCTACGAGCAGTACTTC. Translating it yields CASSPTGTLSSYEQYF.

The chain links TRBV5-1 to TRBJ2-1; 8 bases agree with TRBD2. CDR1 is SGHRS, CDR2 YFSETQ, per germline. CDR3 length: 18 amino acids. Unmatched junction bases numbered 18, after V lost 3 bases and J lost 7 bases. The chain's CDR3 is CASSSHLPGLGALNEQFF. Here the CDR3 DNA reads TGCGCCAGCAGCTCTCACTTGCCGGGACTAGGAGCTCTGAATGAGCAGTTCTTC. Using reference TRBV5-1 and TRBJ2-1 for the parts outside the CDR3, the full variable domain is KAGVTQTPRYLIKTRGQQVTLSCSPISGHRSVSWYQQTPGQGLQFLFEYFSETQRNKGNFPGRFSGRQFSNSRSEMNVSTLELGDSALYLCASSSHLPGLGALNEQFFGPGTRLTVL.

This chain uses TRBV7-9 with TRBJ2-1; 9 bases line up with TRBD2. The CDR3 sequence is 14 residues long. Germline-derived CDR1 and CDR2 are SEHNR and FQNEAQ (reference sequence). V shed 1 base, J shed 5 bases, and the junction held 0 bases outside the gene matches. CDR3 in amino acids: CASSLGLADNEQFF. CDR3 DNA sequence: TGTGCCAGCAGCTTAGGACTAGCGGACAATGAGCAGTTCTTC.

This chain links TRBV9 with TRBJ2-3; possibly TRBD2 for D (6 bases). Germline CDR1 reads SGDLS; CDR2 reads YYNGEE. There are 15 residues in the CDR3. V gave up 1 base and J gave up 0 bases, with 9 bases separating them. DNA for the CDR3: TGTGCCAGCAGCGTATGGAGGGAGAGCACAGATACGCAGTATTTT. This gives the protein CASSVWRESTDTQYF. Full variable domain (rest looked up from reference TRBV9 and TRBJ2-3): DSGVTQTPKHLITATGQRVTLRCSPRSGDLSVYWYQQSLDQGLQFLIQYYNGEERAKGNILERFSAQQFPDLHSELNLSSLELGDSALYFCASSVWRESTDTQYFGPGTRLTVL.

The chain joins TRBV5-6 to TRBJ2-1; 9 nucleotides match TRBD2. Germline V gene sequence: CDR1 SGHDT, CDR2 YYEEEE. V shed 4 bases, J shed 8 bases, and the junction held 10 bases outside the gene matches. This CDR3 has 15 residues. The CDR3 DNA reads TGTGCCAGCAGCCCGGGCGCGGGAGGGTTTGATGAGCAGTTCTTC. This encodes CASSPGAGGFDEQFF.

This rearrangement joins TRBV28 to TRBJ2-1, with TRBD2 as a possible D gene (5 bases). The CDR3 consists of 18 residues. V lost 3 bases and J 6 bases, leaving 24 bases between the germline ends. Looked up from germline, CDR1 is MDHEN and CDR2 is SYDVKM. CDR3 residues: CASSFRRTPSGSGNEQFF. The CDR3 DNA reads TGTGCCAGCAGTTTTAGGAGGACTCCCAGTGGGTCCGGCAATGAGCAGTTCTTC.

The rearrangement joins TRBV25-1 to TRBJ1-4; tentative D call: TRBD1 (5 bases). V lost 3 bases and J lost 6, with 14 bases in between. The length of the CDR3 is 15 residues. CDR1 and CDR2 from the germline V gene are MGHDK and SYGVNS. In DNA form, the CDR3 reads TGTGCCAGCAGTGACCCGGGGGGAGGTGATGAAAAACTGTTTTTT. This translates into CASSDPGGGDEKLFF. Combining the CDR3 with reference TRBV25-1 and TRBJ1-4 gives the whole variable domain EADIYQTPRYLVIGTGKKITLECSQTMGHDKMYWYQQDPGMELHLIHYSYGVNSTEKGDLSSESTVSRIRTEHFPLTLESARPSHTSQYLCASSDPGGGDEKLFFGSGTQLSVL.

The chain carries TRBV7-9 and TRBJ2-7; 8 bases map to TRBD2. The CDR3 loop spans 18 amino acids. With V trimmed by 0 bases and J by 2 bases, 12 bases remained unmatched. Germline V gene sequence: CDR1 SEHNR, CDR2 FQNEAQ (reference sequence). CDR3 DNA: TGTGCCAGCAGCTTAGCTAGCGGGGCCGCCAGGGTGGCCTACGAGCAGTACTTC. Amino acid sequence: CASSLASGAARVAYEQYF.

V is TRBV18 and J is TRBJ2-7, with a weak D call TRBD2 (6 bases). The CDR3 is made up of 16 amino acids. Deletions cut 2 bases from V and 0 bases from J, with 14 bases between. From germline, CDR1 is KGHSH and CDR2 LQKENI. DNA for the CDR3: TGTGCCAGCTCACCAGGGCGCGGGAAGGCCTCCTACGAGCAGTACTTC. It is translated as CASSPGRGKASYEQYF.

The chain is built from TRBV6-5 and TRBJ2-5; D is unresolved. This CDR3 contains 13 residues. Germline CDR1 reads MNHEY; CDR2 reads SVGAGI. Trimming took 3 bases from V and 3 from J, leaving 8 bases between them. The CDR3: CASSYGIEETQYF. CDR3 nucleotide sequence: TGTGCCAGCAGTTATGGTATAGAAGAGACCCAGTACTTC.

The chain is built from TRBV20-1 and TRBJ2-3; D gene ambiguous. This CDR3 region has 11 residues. Germline V gene sequence: CDR1 DFQATT, CDR2 SNEGSKA (reference sequence). V lost 6 bases and J lost 4, with 8 bases in between. The CDR3 spells CSALRSDTQYF. CDR3 coding DNA: TGCAGTGCGCTGCGGTCAGATACGCAGTATTTT.

V and J are TRBV18 and TRBJ1-1; D remains unclear. CDR1 KGHSH and CDR2 LQKENI come from the germline V gene. This CDR3 region has 13 residues. Trimming pared 1 base from V and 3 bases from J, leaving 6 bases between. In nucleotides, the CDR3 is TGTGCCAGCTCACCACTAGTGGACACTGAAGCTTTCTTT. Its protein product is CASSPLVDTEAFF.

The chain combines TRBV29-1 with TRBJ1-4; D is ambiguous. CDR1 SQVTM and CDR2 ANQGSEA come from the germline V gene. This CDR3 is built from 13 residues. V was clipped by 7 bases and J by 5 bases, with 14 bases between them. This CDR3 is CSARVGLNEKLFF. The CDR3, as DNA: TGCAGCGCCCGGGTTGGCCTAAATGAAAAACTGTTTTTT.

The chain couples TRBV6-1 to TRBJ2-7; TRBD2 matches at 11 bases. In germline, CDR1 is MNHNS, CDR2 SASEGT. The V gene end was trimmed by 6 bases and the J gene end by 5 bases; junction bases not matched to a gene: 6. The CDR3 runs 14 residues. The CDR3 DNA is TGTGCCAGCAGGCTAGCGGGGGGAATGGACGAGCAGTACTTC. Translated: CASRLAGGMDEQYF.

The V call is TRBV6-5, the J call TRBJ1-2, with 7 nucleotides matching TRBD1. With 5 bases clipped from V and 6 bases from J, the junction kept 6 bases outside the gene matches. This CDR3 comprises 13 residues. CDR1 MNHEY and CDR2 SVGAGI come from the germline V gene. The CDR3 is CASSETGPHGYTF. CDR3 bases: TGTGCCAGCAGTGAGACAGGGCCCCATGGCTACACCTTC.

This sequence joins TRBV19 and TRBJ2-2, with a weak D call TRBD1 (6 bases). The germline V gene has CDR1 LNHDA and CDR2 SQIVND (reference sequence). Between the trimmed V and J ends, which lost 11 bases and 8 bases, there was a span of 12 bases. The CDR3 is 11 residues long. This CDR3 reads CAVLGTGELFF. In DNA, the CDR3 is TGTGCCGTCCTAGGGACAGGGGAGCTGTTTTTT.

V is TRBV28 and J is TRBJ2-7, with 7 bases aligning to TRBD2. Trimming took 5 bases from V and 4 from J; bases not matched to a gene: 14. Germline CDR1 is MDHEN and CDR2 is SYDVKM. This CDR3 spans 16 amino acids. CDR3 sequence reads: CASSPIVPSGTYEQYF. The DNA of the CDR3 is TGTGCCAGCAGTCCTATCGTTCCTAGCGGCACTTACGAGCAGTACTTC.

V and J are TRBV7-2 and TRBJ2-2, with D possibly being TRBD1 (5 bases). The V end was cut by 1 base, the J end by 3 bases, with 6 bases between. The length of the CDR3 is 14 residues. Germline CDR1 is SGHTA and CDR2 is FQGNSA. Written as DNA, the CDR3 is TGTGCCAGCAGCTTAGTACAGGACACCGGGGAGCTGTTTTTT. Its translation is CASSLVQDTGELFF.